One and the same sample provided the 20 T cell receptor beta chains below, sequenced in a study of T cells in Graves' hyperthyroidism and ophthalmopathy (dated 2019 in TCRdb). Library preparation employed multiplex PCR. Instrument used: Illumina HiSeq 2000. Amplification of TCR beta CDR3 regions was carried out from RNA transcripts. The first round of RT-PCR for the TCR CDR3 was performed with the HTBI primer set and the Qiagen OneStep RT-PCR kit. TCRdb handled the public reads itself, with Q25 trimming in fastp and clone calling in MiXCR, and kept productive beta chains. Each entry is one CDR3 protein sequence, shown with its most common DNA and genes. In all, the sample holds 400,000 to 550,000 distinct CDR3 sequences, and 13% to 15% of those were seen once. Around 17% of the sample goes to the ten largest clones. Sequencing was carried out using blood. These receptors were collected from a woman aged 18-30 years with Graves' hyperthyroidism.

The J gene is TRBJ2-1, the V gene TRBV27; a possible D gene is TRBD2 (6 bases). The CDR3 consists of 16 residues. The ends were cut back, 7 bases at V and 9 bases at J, with 25 bases in the middle. Germline V gene sequence: CDR1 MNHEY, CDR2 SMNVEV (reference sequence). The DNA for the CDR3 is TGTGCCAGCAATCCCACACGGGGCGGAGGGCCGGGTGAGCAGTTCTTC. Translation: CASNPTRGGGPGEQFF.

Ten or more counts support this clonotype. This sequence joins TRBV18 and TRBJ2-7; D is uncertain. The CDR3 has 13 residues. Trimming pared 2 bases from V and 3 bases from J, leaving 8 bases between. Germline CDR1 reads KGHSH; CDR2 reads LQKENI. Written as DNA, the CDR3 is TGTGCCAGCTCACCAAGCCATGGCTACGAGCAGTACTTC. Protein: CASSPSHGYEQYF.

Many counts were recorded for this clonotype. The chain employs TRBV20-1 and TRBJ2-5; possible D gene TRBD2, 6 bases. The CDR3 totals 13 residues. V was clipped by 5 bases and J by 1 base, with 11 bases between them. Germline CDR1 DFQATT, CDR2 SNEGSKA (reference sequence). The CDR3: CSARIAAQETQYF. The CDR3 region has the DNA TGCAGTGCTCGGATAGCGGCCCAAGAGACCCAGTACTTC.

At least ten counts were recorded for this clonotype. The CDR3 protein is CASSLMAETNEQFF. For the CDR3, the DNA is TGCGCCAGCAGCTTGATGGCAGAAACGAATGAGCAGTTCTTC. The chain joins TRBV5-1 to TRBJ2-1; no reliable D call. V was cut by 1 base and J by 7 bases, with 12 bases left in between. The CDR3 contains 14 residues. In germline, CDR1 is SGHRS, CDR2 YFSETQ. The full variable domain, with the rest looked up from reference TRBV5-1 and TRBJ2-1, is KAGVTQTPRYLIKTRGQQVTLSCSPISGHRSVSWYQQTPGQGLQFLFEYFSETQRNKGNFPGRFSGRQFSNSRSEMNVSTLELGDSALYLCASSLMAETNEQFFGPGTRLTVL.

Ten or more counts support this clonotype. V usage is TRBV12-5 and J usage is TRBJ1-5; D not certain. V lost 0 bases to trimming and J lost 8 bases, with 5 bases between them. Germline V lookup: CDR1 LGHNT, CDR2 FRNRAP. The CDR3 covers 12 residues. CDR3 nucleotide sequence: TGTGCTAGTGGTTTGGTAATGGAGCCCCAGCATTTT. It translates to CASGLVMEPQHF.

Ten or more counts support this clonotype. J is TRBJ2-1 and V is TRBV24-1, with 13 bases lining up with TRBD2. V lost 4 bases to trimming and J lost 2 bases; unmatched junction nucleotides: 7. There are 18 residues in the CDR3. Per germline, CDR1 KGHDR and CDR2 SFDVKD. In DNA form, the CDR3 reads TGTGCCACCAGTGACCCCGGGACTAGCGGGACTCCCTACAATGAGCAGTTCTTC. Amino acids: CATSDPGTSGTPYNEQFF.

This clonotype was seen only a few times. The rearrangement links TRBV19 to TRBJ2-3; 11 nucleotides agree with TRBD2. CDR1 LNHDA and CDR2 SQIVND come from the germline V gene (reference sequence). The CDR3 runs to 16 residues. With 7 bases clipped from V and 4 bases from J, the junction kept 10 bases outside the gene matches. The CDR3 DNA reads TGTGCCAGTAACCGACTAGCGGGAAGGGGGGCAGATACGCAGTATTTT. It specifies CASNRLAGRGADTQYF.

The chain uses TRBV6-5 and TRBJ2-5; 10 bases map to TRBD2. This CDR3 comprises 16 residues. Germline trimming cut 0 bases from V and 4 bases from J; bases unmatched to any gene: 5. Per germline, CDR1 MNHEY and CDR2 SVGAGI. CDR3 nucleotides: TGTGCCAGCAGTTACTCGGTAGCGGGAGGTATAGAGACCCAGTACTTC. This sequence encodes CASSYSVAGGIETQYF.

This clonotype was observed a few times. This chain connects TRBV15 to TRBJ1-2; D not resolved. The germline CDR1 and CDR2 sequences are LNHNV and YYDKDF (reference sequence). The CDR3 sequence is 19 residues long. Trimming removed 0 bases from V and 1 base from J, with 21 bases in between. This chain's CDR3 is CATSRDRVAEAGLNYGYTF. CDR3 nucleotides: TGTGCCACCAGCAGAGATAGAGTCGCGGAGGCGGGTCTTAACTATGGCTACACCTTC.

This clonotype was observed at least ten times. J is TRBJ1-1 and V is TRBV12-3 or TRBV12-4, with D maybe TRBD1 (5 bases). V lost 6 bases, J lost 1 base, and 24 bases lay in between. This CDR3 is built from 18 residues. In DNA, the CDR3 is TGTGCCAGCAGGTCTTCATACCCGGGACGATTCGCGAACACTGAAGCTTTCTTT. Amino acids: CASRSSYPGRFANTEAFF.

This clonotype occurred many times. The J gene is TRBJ1-1, the V gene TRBV19; D possibly corresponds to TRBD1 (5 bases). V shed 0 bases and J shed 6 bases, with 11 bases lying between them. CDR3 length equals 14 residues. Germline CDR1 reads LNHDA; CDR2 reads SQIVND (reference sequence). CDR3 protein: CASSIDRGHSEAFF. CDR3 nucleotide sequence: TGTGCCAGTAGTATAGATCGCGGACACTCTGAAGCTTTCTTT.

This rearrangement joins TRBV18 to TRBJ2-7; 8 bases are a match to TRBD2. This CDR3 contains 14 residues. After removal of 6 bases from V and 7 bases from J, the junction contained 11 bases not matched to a gene. From germline, CDR1 is KGHSH and CDR2 LQKENI. CDR3 nucleotides: TGTGCCAGCTCCCCGAGCGGGAGAGGGGGGGAGCAGTACTTC. It is translated as CASSPSGRGGEQYF. Filled out from reference TRBV18 and TRBJ2-7, the complete variable domain reads NAGVMQNPRHLVRRRGQEARLRCSPMKGHSHVYWYRQLPEEGLKFMVYLQKENIIDESGMPKERFSAEFPKEGPSILRIQQVVRGDSAAYFCASSPSGRGGEQYFGPGTRLTVT.

At least ten counts were recorded for this clonotype. The gene calls are TRBV7-9 and TRBJ1-1; D is unresolved. Per germline, CDR1 SEHNR and CDR2 FQNEAQ (reference sequence). This CDR3 is built from 13 residues. V was shortened by 4 bases and J by 0 bases, with 6 bases between the two germline ends. As DNA, the CDR3 is TGTGCCAGCAGCTGGACCTTGAACACTGAAGCTTTCTTT. Its protein is CASSWTLNTEAFF.

J is TRBJ2-5 and V is TRBV6-5; D is perhaps TRBD2 (5 bases). Trimming took off 0 bases at V and 5 bases at J, with 10 bases between the two ends. The CDR3 is 14 residues long. Germline V gene sequence: CDR1 MNHEY, CDR2 SVGAGI. The CDR3 is CASSYSLASETQYF. In DNA, the CDR3 is TGTGCCAGCAGTTACTCTTTAGCGTCCGAGACCCAGTACTTC.

Details on this clonotype: Possible read error: a much larger clone is one base away. The chain recombines TRBV24-1 with TRBJ2-2; D might be TRBD1 or TRBD2, each matching 5 bases. V was shortened by 4 bases and J by 7 bases, with 15 bases between the two germline ends. This CDR3 region has 15 residues. Germline CDR1 KGHDR, CDR2 SFDVKD. CDR3 bases: TGTGCCACCAGTGACCTCGACGGGGCGGTCGGGGAGCTGTTTTTT. This gives the protein CATSDLDGAVGELFF.

This chain joins TRBV7-3 and TRBJ1-3; D is unclear. CDR1 is SGHTA and CDR2 is FQGTGA in the germline V gene. V was trimmed by 0 bases and J by 3 bases, leaving 12 bases between them. The length of the CDR3 is 16 residues. The CDR3 spells CASSLTPEVGGNTIYF. CDR3 nucleotide sequence: TGTGCCAGCAGCTTAACGCCCGAAGTCGGTGGAAACACCATATATTTT. Variable domain in full (rest from reference TRBV7-3 and TRBJ1-3): GAGVSQTPSNKVTEKGKYVELRCDPISGHTALYWYRQSLGQGPEFLIYFQGTGAADDSGLPNDRFFAVRPEGSVSTLKIQRTERGDSAVYLCASSLTPEVGGNTIYFGEGSWLTVV.

Many counts were recorded for this clonotype. This chain uses TRBV11-2 with TRBJ2-7; a possible D gene is TRBD2 (7 bases). The CDR3 totals 16 residues. Germline CDR1 and CDR2: SGHAT and FQNNGV. Trimming left V 2 bases short and J 3 bases short, with 17 bases between. CDR3: CASSLPSGGHRYEQYF. CDR3 sequence (DNA): TGTGCCAGCAGCTTACCTTCCGGGGGGCACCGCTACGAGCAGTACTTC.

This clonotype has at least ten counts. The gene calls are TRBV3-1 and TRBJ2-1, with D unclear. Trimming cost V 2 bases and J 0 bases, with 20 bases left between them. This CDR3 spans 19 amino acids. Germline V gene lookup returns CDR1 LGHDT and CDR2 YNNKEL (reference sequence). The CDR3 is CASSQLNVRGRSSYNEQFF. The CDR3 nucleotides are TGTGCCAGCAGCCAACTAAACGTACGCGGTCGAAGCTCCTACAATGAGCAGTTCTTC.

This clonotype has a count of ten or more. The chain joins TRBV19 to TRBJ1-1; D is undetermined. CDR3 size: 12 residues. Germline V lookup: CDR1 LNHDA, CDR2 SQIVND (reference sequence). Trimming pared 3 bases from V and 6 bases from J, leaving 8 bases between. This CDR3 reads CASSIGGAEAFF. The DNA for the CDR3 is TGTGCCAGTAGTATCGGAGGTGCTGAAGCTTTCTTT.

At least ten counts were recorded for this clonotype. The chain employs TRBV7-3 and TRBJ2-6; D may be TRBD2 (5 bases). This CDR3 region has 15 residues. The V end lost 2 bases, the J end lost 1 base, and 6 bases lay between the germline ends. Germline V gene data show CDR1 as SGHTA and CDR2 as FQGTGA. The CDR3 DNA is TGTGCCAGCAGCTTACGGGGTTCTGGGGCCAACGTCCTGACTTTC. Amino acid sequence: CASSLRGSGANVLTF.